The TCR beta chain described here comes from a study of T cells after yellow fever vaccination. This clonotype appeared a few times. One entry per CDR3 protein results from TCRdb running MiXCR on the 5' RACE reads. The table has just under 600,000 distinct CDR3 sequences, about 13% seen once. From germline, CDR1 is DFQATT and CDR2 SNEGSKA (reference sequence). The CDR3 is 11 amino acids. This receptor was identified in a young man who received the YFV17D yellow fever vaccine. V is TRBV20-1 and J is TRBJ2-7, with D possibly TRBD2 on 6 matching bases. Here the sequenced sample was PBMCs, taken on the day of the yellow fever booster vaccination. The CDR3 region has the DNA TGCAGCGGGGGAGGTTCCTACGAGCAGTACTTC. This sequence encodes CSGGGSYEQYF.